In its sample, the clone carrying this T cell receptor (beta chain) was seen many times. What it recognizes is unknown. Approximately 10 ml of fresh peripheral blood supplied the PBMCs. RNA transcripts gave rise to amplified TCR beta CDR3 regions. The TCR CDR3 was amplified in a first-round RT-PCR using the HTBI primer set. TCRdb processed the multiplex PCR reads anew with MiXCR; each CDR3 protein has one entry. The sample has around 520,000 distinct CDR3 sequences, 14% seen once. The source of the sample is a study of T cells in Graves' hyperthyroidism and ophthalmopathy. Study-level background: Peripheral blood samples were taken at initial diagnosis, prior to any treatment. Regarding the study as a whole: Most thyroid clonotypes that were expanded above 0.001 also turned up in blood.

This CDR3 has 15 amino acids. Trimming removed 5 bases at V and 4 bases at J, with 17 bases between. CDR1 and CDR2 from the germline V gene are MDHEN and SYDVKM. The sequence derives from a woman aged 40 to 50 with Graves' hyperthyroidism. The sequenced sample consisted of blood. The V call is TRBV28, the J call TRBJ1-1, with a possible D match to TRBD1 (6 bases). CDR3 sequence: CASSPRGGWSTEAFF. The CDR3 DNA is TGTGCCAGCAGTCCCCGTGGGGGCTGGAGCACTGAAGCTTTCTTT.